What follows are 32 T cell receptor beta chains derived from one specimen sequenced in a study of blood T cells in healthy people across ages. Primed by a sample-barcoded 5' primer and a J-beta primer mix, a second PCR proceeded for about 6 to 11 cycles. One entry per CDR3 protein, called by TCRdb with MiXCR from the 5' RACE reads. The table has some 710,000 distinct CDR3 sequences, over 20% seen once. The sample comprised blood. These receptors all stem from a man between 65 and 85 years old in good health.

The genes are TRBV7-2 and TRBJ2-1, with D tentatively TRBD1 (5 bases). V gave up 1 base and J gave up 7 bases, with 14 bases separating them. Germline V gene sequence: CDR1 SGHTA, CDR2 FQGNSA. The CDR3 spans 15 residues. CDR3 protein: CASSLGRVVGNEQFF. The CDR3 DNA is TGTGCCAGCAGCTTAGGCAGGGTAGTGGGAAATGAGCAGTTCTTC.

The CDR3 DNA is TGTGCCAGCAGCTTAAGAGGGGGGGAGCAAGAGACCCAGTACTTC. Translated, it gives CASSLRGGEQETQYF. This chain links TRBV7-2 with TRBJ2-5; possibly TRBD2 for D (7 bases). The germline V gene encodes CDR1 SGHTA and CDR2 FQGNSA. The CDR3 consists of 15 residues. Trimming took off 2 bases at V and 2 bases at J, with 12 bases between the two ends.

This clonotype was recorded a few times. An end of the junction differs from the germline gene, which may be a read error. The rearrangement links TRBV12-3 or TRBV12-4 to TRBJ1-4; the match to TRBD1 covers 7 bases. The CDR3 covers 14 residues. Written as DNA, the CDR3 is TGTGCCAGCAGCTCGGGAGACAGGGCCCCTTGGCTGGTTTTT. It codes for CASSSGDRAPWLVF.

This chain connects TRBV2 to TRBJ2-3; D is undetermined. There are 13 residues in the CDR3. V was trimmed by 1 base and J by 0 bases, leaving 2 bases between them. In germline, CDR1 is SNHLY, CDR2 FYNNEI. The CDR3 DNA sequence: TGTGCCAGCAGTGAAGAGAGCACAGATACGCAGTATTTT. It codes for CASSEESTDTQYF.

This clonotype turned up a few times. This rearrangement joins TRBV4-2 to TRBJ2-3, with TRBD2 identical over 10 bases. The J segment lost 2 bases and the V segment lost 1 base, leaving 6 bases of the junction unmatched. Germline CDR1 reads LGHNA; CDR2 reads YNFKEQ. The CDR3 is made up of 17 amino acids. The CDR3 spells CASSQGASGGNTDTQYF. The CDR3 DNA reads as TGTGCCAGCAGCCAAGGAGCTAGCGGGGGCAACACAGATACGCAGTATTTT.

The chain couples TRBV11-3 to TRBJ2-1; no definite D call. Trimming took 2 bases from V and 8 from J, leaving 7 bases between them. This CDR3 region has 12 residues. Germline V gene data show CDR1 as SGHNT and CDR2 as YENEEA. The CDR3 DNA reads TGTGCCAGCAGCTTAAAAGGGTATGAGCAGTTCTTC. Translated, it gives CASSLKGYEQFF. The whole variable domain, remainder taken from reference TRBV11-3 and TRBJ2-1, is EAGVVQSPRYKIIEKKQPVAFWCNPISGHNTLYWYLQNLGQGPELLIRYENEEAVDDSQLPKDRFSAERLKGVDSTLKIQPAELGDSAVYLCASSLKGYEQFFGPGTRLTVL.

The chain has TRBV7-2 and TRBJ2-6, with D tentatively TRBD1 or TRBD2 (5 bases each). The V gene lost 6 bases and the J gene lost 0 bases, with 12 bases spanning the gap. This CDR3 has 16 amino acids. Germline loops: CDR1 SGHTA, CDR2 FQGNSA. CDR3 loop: CASRRDLLSGANVLTF. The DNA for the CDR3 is TGTGCCAGCAGAAGGGACCTTCTCTCTGGGGCCAACGTCCTGACTTTC.

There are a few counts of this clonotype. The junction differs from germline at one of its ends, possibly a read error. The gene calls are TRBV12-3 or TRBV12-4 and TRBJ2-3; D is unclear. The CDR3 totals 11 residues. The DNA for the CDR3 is TGTGCCAGCAGTTTATTAGATGCGCAGTATTTT. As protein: CASSLLDAQYF.

The CDR3 DNA reads as TGCAGCGTTAGACAGGGGAACACTGAAGCTTTCTTT. Translating gives CSVRQGNTEAFF. The chain is built from TRBV29-1 and TRBJ1-1; 7 bases are shared with TRBD1. The germline gives CDR1 SQVTM, CDR2 ANQGSEA. V gave up 5 bases and J gave up 1 base; unmatched junction bases: 1. The CDR3 consists of 12 residues.

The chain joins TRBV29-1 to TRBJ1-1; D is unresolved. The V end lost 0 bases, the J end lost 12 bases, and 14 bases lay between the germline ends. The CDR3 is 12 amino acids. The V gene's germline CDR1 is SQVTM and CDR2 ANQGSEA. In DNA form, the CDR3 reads TGCAGCGTTGAAGATCTAAGGGCGGGAACTTTCTTT. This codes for CSVEDLRAGTFF.

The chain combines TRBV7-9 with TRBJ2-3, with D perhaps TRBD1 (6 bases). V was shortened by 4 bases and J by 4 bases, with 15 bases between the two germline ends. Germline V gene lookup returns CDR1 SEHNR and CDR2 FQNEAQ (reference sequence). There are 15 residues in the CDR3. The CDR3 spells CASSSSWGLADTQYF. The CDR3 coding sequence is TGTGCCAGCAGCTCCTCCTGGGGGCTCGCAGATACGCAGTATTTT.

DNA of the CDR3: TGTGCCAGCGCCGGGACAGGAGGAAATTCACCCCTCCACTTT. Translating gives CASAGTGGNSPLHF. This sequence joins TRBV28 and TRBJ1-6; 8 bases agree with TRBD1. Germline CDR1 MDHEN, CDR2 SYDVKM. V lost 8 bases to trimming and J lost 7 bases; unmatched junction nucleotides: 7. This CDR3 region has 14 residues.

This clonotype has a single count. CDR3 DNA sequence: TGTGCCAGTAGTATTGGCGATTACGGCTACACCTTC. Translation: CASSIGDYGYTF. The V gene is TRBV19, the J gene TRBJ1-2; D gene uncertain. Germline CDR1 LNHDA, CDR2 SQIVND (reference sequence). The CDR3 consists of 12 residues. V shed 3 bases and J shed 8 bases, with 10 bases lying between them.

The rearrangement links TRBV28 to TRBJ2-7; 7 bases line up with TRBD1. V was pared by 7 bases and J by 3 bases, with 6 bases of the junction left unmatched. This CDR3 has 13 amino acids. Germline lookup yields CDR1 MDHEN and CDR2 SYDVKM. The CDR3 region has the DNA TGTGCCAGCACCCCCCGGGACAGCTACGAGCAGTACTTC. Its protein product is CASTPRDSYEQYF.

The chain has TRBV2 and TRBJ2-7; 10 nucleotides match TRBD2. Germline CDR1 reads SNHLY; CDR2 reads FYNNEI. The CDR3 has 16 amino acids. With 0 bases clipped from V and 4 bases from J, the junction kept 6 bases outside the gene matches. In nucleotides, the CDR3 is TGTGCCAGCAGTGAAGCTTCTAGCGGGAGCCGGTACGAGCAGTACTTC. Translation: CASSEASSGSRYEQYF. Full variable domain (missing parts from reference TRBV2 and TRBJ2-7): EPEVTQTPSHQVTQMGQEVILRCVPISNHLYFYWYRQILGQKVEFLVSFYNNEISEKSEIFDDQFSVERPDGSNFTLKIRSTKLEDSAMYFCASSEASSGSRYEQYFGPGTRLTVT.

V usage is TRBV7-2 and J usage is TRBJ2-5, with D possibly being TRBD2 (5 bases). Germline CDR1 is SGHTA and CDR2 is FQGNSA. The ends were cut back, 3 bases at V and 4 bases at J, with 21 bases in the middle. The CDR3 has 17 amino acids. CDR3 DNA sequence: TGTGCCAGCAGCTTGACGGGGTCTGTTCCTTTAGGAGAGACCCAGTACTTC. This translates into CASSLTGSVPLGETQYF.

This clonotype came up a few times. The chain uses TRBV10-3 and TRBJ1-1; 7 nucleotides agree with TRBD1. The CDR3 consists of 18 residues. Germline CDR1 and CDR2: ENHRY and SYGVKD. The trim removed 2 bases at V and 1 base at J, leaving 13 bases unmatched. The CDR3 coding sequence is TGTGCCATCAGTGAGGCCCCTCTTACCGGGACAGAGAACACTGAAGCTTTCTTT. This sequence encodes CAISEAPLTGTENTEAFF.

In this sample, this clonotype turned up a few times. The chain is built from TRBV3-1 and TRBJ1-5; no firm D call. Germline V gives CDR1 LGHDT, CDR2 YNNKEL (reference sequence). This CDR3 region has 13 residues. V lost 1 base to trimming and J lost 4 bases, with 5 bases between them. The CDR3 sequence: CASSQGENQPQHF. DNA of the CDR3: TGTGCCAGCAGCCAAGGGGAGAATCAGCCCCAGCATTTT.

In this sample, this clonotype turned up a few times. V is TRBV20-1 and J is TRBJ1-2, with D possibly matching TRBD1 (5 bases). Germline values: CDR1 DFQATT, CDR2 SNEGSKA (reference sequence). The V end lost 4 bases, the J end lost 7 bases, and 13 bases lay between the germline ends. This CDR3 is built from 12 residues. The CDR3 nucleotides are TGCAGTGCTACTCTGGGGGGTTTTGGCTACACCTTC. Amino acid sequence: CSATLGGFGYTF.

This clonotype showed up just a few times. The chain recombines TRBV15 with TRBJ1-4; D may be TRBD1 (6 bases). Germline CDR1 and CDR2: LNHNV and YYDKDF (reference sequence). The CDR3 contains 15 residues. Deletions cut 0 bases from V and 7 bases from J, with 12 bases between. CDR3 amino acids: CATSREAGVGEKLFF. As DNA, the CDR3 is TGTGCCACCAGCAGAGAGGCAGGGGTTGGTGAAAAACTGTTTTTT.

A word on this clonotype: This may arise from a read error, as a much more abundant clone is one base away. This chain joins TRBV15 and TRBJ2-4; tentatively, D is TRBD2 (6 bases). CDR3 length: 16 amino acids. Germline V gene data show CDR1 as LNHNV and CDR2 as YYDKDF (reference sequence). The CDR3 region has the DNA TGTGCCTCCAGCAGAGATCGGGACCCAGGAGGGAACATTCAGTACTTC. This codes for CASSRDRDPGGNIQYF.

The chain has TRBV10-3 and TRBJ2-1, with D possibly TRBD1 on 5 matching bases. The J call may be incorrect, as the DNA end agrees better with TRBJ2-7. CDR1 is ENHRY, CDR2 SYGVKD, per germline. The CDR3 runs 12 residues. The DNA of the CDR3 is TGTGCCATCAGTTTAGACAGTTACGAGCAGTACTTC. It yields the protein CAISLDSYEQYF.

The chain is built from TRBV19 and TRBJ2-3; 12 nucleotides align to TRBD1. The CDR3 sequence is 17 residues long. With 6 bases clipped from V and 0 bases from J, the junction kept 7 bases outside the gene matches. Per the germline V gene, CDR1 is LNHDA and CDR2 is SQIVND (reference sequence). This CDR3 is CASSPGTGGRSTDTQYF. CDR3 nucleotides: TGTGCCAGTAGCCCCGGGACAGGGGGCCGGAGCACAGATACGCAGTATTTT.

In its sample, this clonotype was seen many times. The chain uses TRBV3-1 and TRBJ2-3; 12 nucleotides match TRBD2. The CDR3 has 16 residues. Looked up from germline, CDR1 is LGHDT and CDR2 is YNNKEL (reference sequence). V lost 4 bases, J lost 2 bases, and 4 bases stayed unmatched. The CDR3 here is CASSPLAGGITDTQYF. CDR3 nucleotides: TGTGCCAGCAGCCCCCTAGCGGGGGGGATCACAGATACGCAGTATTTT.

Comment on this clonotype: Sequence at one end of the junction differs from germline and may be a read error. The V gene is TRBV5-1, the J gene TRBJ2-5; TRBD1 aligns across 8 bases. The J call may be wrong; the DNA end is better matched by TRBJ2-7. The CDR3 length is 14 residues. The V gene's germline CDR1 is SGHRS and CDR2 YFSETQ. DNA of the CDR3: TGCGCCAGCAGATTGGGACAGGATTCATACGAGCAGTACTTC. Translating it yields CASRLGQDSYEQYF.

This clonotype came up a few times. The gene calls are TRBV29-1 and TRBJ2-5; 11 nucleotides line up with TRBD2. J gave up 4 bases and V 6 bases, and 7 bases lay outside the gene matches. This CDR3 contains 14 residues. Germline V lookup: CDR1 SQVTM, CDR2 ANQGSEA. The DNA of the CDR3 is TGCAGCGTCCCTATAGCGGGGGGGGTAGAGACCCAGTACTTC. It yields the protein CSVPIAGGVETQYF.

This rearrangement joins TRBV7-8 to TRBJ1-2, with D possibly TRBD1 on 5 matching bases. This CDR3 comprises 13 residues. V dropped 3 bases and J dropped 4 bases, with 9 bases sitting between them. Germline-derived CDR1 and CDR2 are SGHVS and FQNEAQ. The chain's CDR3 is CASSFRVGYGYTF. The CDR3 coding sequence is TGTGCCAGCAGCTTCAGGGTGGGCTATGGCTACACCTTC.

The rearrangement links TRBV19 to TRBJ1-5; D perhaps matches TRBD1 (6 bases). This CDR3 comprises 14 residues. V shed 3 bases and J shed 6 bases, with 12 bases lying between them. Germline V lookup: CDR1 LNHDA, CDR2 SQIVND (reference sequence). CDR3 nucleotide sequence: TGTGCCAGTAGTATTGGAGGGGGGGGTCAGCCCCAGCATTTT. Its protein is CASSIGGGGQPQHF.

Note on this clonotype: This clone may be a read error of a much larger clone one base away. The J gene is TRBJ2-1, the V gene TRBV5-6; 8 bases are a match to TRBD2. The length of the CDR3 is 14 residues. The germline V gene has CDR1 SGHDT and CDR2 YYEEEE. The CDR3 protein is CVSSSGGSYNEQFF. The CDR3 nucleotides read TGTGTCAGCAGCTCGGGGGGGTCCTACAATGAGCAGTTCTTC. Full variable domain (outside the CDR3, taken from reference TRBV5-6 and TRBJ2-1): DAGVTQSPTHLIKTRGQQVTLRCSPKSGHDTVSWYQQALGQGPQFIFQYYEEEERQRGNFPDRFSGHQFPNYSSELNVNALLLGDSALYLCVSSSGGSYNEQFFGPGTRLTVL.

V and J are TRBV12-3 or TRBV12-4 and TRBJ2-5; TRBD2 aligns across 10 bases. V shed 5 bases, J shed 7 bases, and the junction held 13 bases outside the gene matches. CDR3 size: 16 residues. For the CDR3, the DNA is TGTGCCAGCAGTCCTCTGGCTAGCGGGAGTGACGCGACCCAGTACTTC. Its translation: CASSPLASGSDATQYF.

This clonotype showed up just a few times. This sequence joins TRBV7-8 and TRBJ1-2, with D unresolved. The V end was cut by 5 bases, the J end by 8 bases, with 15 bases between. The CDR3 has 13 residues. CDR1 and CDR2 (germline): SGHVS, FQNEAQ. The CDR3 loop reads CASSPDLNGGYTF. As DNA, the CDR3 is TGTGCCAGCAGCCCAGATCTAAACGGGGGCTACACCTTC.

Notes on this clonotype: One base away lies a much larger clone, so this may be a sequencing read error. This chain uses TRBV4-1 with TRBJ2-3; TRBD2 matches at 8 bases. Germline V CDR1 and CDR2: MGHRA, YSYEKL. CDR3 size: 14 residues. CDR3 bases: TGCACCAGCAGCTACTCGGGGGGGACAGATACGCAGTATTTT. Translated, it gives CTSSYSGGTDTQYF.